The clone carrying this T cell receptor beta chain has at least ten counts. No antigen is known for it. Germline loops: CDR1 SGHTA, CDR2 FQGNSA. The length of the CDR3 is 17 residues. Trimming removed 1 base from V and 3 bases from J, with 18 bases in between. These data belong to a study of T cell repertoires in cytomegalovirus infection. In the study overall: Both a matching HLA type and CMV infection were indicated by public TCR beta signatures. General study points: Frequencies of public TCR beta families were cumulated, and this identified carriers of CMV plus the relevant HLA. Predominance within the ex vivo response was attributable to HLA-C-restricted CMV-specific TCR beta clonotypes.

TCRdb re-analysed the reads in MiXCR, keeping a single row per CDR3 protein. Altogether more than 400,000 distinct CDR3 sequences are present, about 26% being singletons, with the ten largest covering approximately 13%. The J gene is TRBJ1-1, the V gene TRBV7-2; no reliable D call. This receptor was identified in a human donor in good health (CMV status not recorded). Some clones in this sample may be carry-over from other donors' samples. Source material: PBMCs. In nucleotides, the CDR3 is TGTGCCAGCAGCTTAGTCCCCGGGCCCGCAATTGACACTGAAGCTTTCTTT. Amino acid sequence: CASSLVPGPAIDTEAFF.